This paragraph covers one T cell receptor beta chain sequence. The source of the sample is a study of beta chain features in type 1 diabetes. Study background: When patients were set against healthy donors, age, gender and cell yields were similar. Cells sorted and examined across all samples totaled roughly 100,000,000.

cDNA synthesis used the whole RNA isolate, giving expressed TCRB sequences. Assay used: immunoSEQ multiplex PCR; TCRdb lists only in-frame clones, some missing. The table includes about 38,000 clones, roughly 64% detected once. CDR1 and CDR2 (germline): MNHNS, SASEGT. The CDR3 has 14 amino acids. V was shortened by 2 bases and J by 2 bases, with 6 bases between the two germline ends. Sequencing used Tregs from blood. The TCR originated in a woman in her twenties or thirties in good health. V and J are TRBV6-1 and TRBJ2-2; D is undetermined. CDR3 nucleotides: TGTGCCAGCAGTGAACAGGTTAACACCGGGGAGCTGTTTTTT. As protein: CASSEQVNTGELFF.